The subject of this entry is one T cell receptor (beta chain). What it binds is not known. These data originate in a study of long-term antiretroviral therapy in people with HIV. Overall study results and limits: Repertoires with HIV possessed tighter CDR3 length spans than those of controls. All blood samples came from the years 2004 to 2017, possibly under older ART regimens.

Researchers ran immunoSEQ v3.0 at survey level. Measured with immunoSEQ multiplex PCR; TCRdb has only the in-frame clones, and not every one. This table has around 29,000 clones, 85% to 95% appearing once. The germline V gene has CDR1 SGHVS and CDR2 FQNEAQ. V shed 1 base and J shed 8 bases, with 9 bases lying between them. The CDR3 runs to 13 residues. This clonotype originated in a middle-aged woman with HIV. The chain uses TRBV7-8 and TRBJ1-3; no clear D gene. Sequences were derived from unsorted PBMCs, sampled around 6.5 years after starting antiretroviral therapy. CDR3 bases: TGTGCCAGCAGCTTAGGCCGGGAACACACCATATATTTT. It yields the protein CASSLGREHTIYF.